The 27 T cell receptor beta chains below all came from one sample that was sequenced in a study of CD8 T cells in Susac syndrome. When the RNA was reverse transcribed, random hexamers were used with an input of roughly 0.45 to 1 ug. Each CDR3 protein gets one entry after TCRdb re-called the immunoSEQ multiplex PCR reads with MiXCR. The repertoire consists of 84,000 or so distinct CDR3 sequences, with approximately 95% occurring once and the leading ten covering less than 0.95%. Sequences were obtained from CD8+ T cells from PBMCs. The receptors here all came from a human donor with Susac syndrome.

V gene TRBV20-1 combines with J gene TRBJ2-5; 7 bases align to TRBD1. Trimming at V came to 0 bases and at J to 0 bases, leaving 7 bases not matched to a gene. Germline CDR1 DFQATT, CDR2 SNEGSKA (reference sequence). This CDR3 is 16 amino acids long. The CDR3 region has the DNA TGCAGTGCTAGAGATTACGACGGGACAGACCAAGAGACCCAGTACTTC. Its translation: CSARDYDGTDQETQYF.

The rearrangement links TRBV12-3 or TRBV12-4 to TRBJ2-5; possibly TRBD1 for D (6 bases). The CDR3 totals 15 residues. The ends were cut back, 3 bases at V and 3 bases at J, with 14 bases in the middle. CDR3: CASSFTGCLKETQYF. DNA of the CDR3: TGTGCCAGCAGTTTCACAGGGTGCTTGAAAGAGACCCAGTACTTC.

The J gene is TRBJ2-3, the V gene TRBV25-1; D remains unclear. V was shortened by 4 bases and J by 1 base, with 9 bases between the two germline ends. Germline V gene lookup returns CDR1 MGHDK and CDR2 SYGVNS. This CDR3 contains 14 residues. The CDR3 DNA follows: TGTGCCAGCAGTGGAGGACGGGGCACAGATACGCAGTATTTT. Protein product: CASSGGRGTDTQYF.

The sample holds one count of this clonotype. The V gene is TRBV5-6, the J gene TRBJ2-5, with 10 bases fitting TRBD2. This CDR3 has 14 residues. The J segment lost 3 bases and the V segment lost 1 base, leaving 0 bases of the junction unmatched. Germline CDR1 reads SGHDT; CDR2 reads YYEEEE. The CDR3 here is CASSLTSGKETQYF. The CDR3 DNA is TGTGCCAGCAGCTTGACTAGCGGGAAAGAGACCCAGTACTTC.

This chain's CDR3 is CASSPSGLNTGELFF. CDR3 DNA: TGCGCCAGCAGCCCGAGTGGACTTAACACCGGGGAGCTGTTTTTT. The rearrangement uses TRBV4-3 and TRBJ2-2; D might be TRBD2 (5 bases). Deletions cut 4 bases from V and 2 bases from J, with 11 bases between. The germline CDR1 and CDR2 sequences are LGHNA and YSLEER. This CDR3 has 15 residues.

This clonotype was seen just once. This chain's CDR3 is CATSDAGGTGELFF. The CDR3 nucleotides are TGTGCCACCAGTGATGCGGGGGGCACCGGGGAGCTGTTTTTT. The chain couples TRBV24-1 to TRBJ2-2; 8 nucleotides align to TRBD2. The germline CDR1 and CDR2 sequences are KGHDR and SFDVKD. V dropped 3 bases and J dropped 4; count of bases not matched to a gene: 0. The CDR3 covers 14 residues.

The rearrangement joins TRBV19 to TRBJ1-5; 9 bases line up with TRBD1. There are 16 residues in the CDR3. J was trimmed by 1 base and V by 6 bases; bases with no gene match: 7. CDR1 LNHDA and CDR2 SQIVND come from the germline V gene (reference sequence). This chain's CDR3 is CASSPGTGNSNQPQHF. The CDR3 DNA is TGTGCCAGTAGCCCCGGGACAGGGAACAGCAATCAGCCCCAGCATTTT.

This chain links TRBV28 with TRBJ1-6; D is perhaps TRBD1 (5 bases). Per germline, CDR1 MDHEN and CDR2 SYDVKM. The CDR3 runs 18 residues. V lost 3 bases to trimming and J lost 5 bases, with 20 bases between them. The CDR3 coding sequence is TGTGCCAGCAGTTTGTTTTACCACCCGGGGGGGGATAATTCACCCCTCCACTTT. Translated: CASSLFYHPGGDNSPLHF.

The J gene is TRBJ1-5, the V gene TRBV20-1, with D uncertain. Germline assignment: CDR1 DFQATT and CDR2 SNEGSKA (reference sequence). The germline V and J ends were trimmed by 1 base and 2 bases, with 27 bases remaining between them. This CDR3 is built from 20 residues. DNA for the CDR3: TGCAGTGCTAGAGCTCTGAATTCCTGGGAGGCGGGAGAGCGCAATCAGCCCCAGCATTTT. Encoded protein: CSARALNSWEAGERNQPQHF.

The chain joins TRBV7-9 to TRBJ2-7; perhaps D is TRBD1 or TRBD2 (5 bases each). V was clipped by 4 bases and J by 4 bases, with 17 bases between them. The CDR3 contains 15 residues. Germline CDR1 is SEHNR and CDR2 is FQNEAQ (reference sequence). In nucleotides, the CDR3 is TGTGCCAGCAGCTCCGGTTGGGGGAGCCTTTACGAGCAGTACTTC. Protein product: CASSSGWGSLYEQYF.

The CDR3 loop is CASTYTGELFF. The CDR3, as DNA: TGTGCCAGCACCTATACCGGGGAGCTGTTTTTT. The gene calls are TRBV7-9 and TRBJ2-2; D unresolved. The CDR3 runs to 11 residues. The ends were cut back, 7 bases at V and 5 bases at J, with 5 bases in the middle. Germline CDR1 SEHNR, CDR2 FQNEAQ (reference sequence).

The chain employs TRBV6-2 or TRBV6-3 and TRBJ2-1, with TRBD2 matching 12 bases. CDR1 and CDR2 (germline): MNHEY, SVGEGT. After removal of 2 bases from V and 7 bases from J, the junction contained 3 bases not matched to a gene. CDR3 length equals 15 residues. In DNA, the CDR3 is TGTGCCAGCAGTTACCCGGGACTAGCGGGTAATGAGCAGTTCTTC. Translated: CASSYPGLAGNEQFF.

The CDR3: CASGIGTSGHEQYF. Written as DNA, the CDR3 is TGCGCCAGCGGCATCGGGACTAGCGGCCACGAGCAGTACTTC. The rearrangement links TRBV4-3 to TRBJ2-7; TRBD2 matches at 11 bases. V was pared by 8 bases and J by 5 bases, with 8 bases of the junction left unmatched. This CDR3 has 14 residues. Per the germline V gene, CDR1 is LGHNA and CDR2 is YSLEER.

The rearrangement joins TRBV27 to TRBJ2-7; perhaps TRBD2 as D (5 bases). The CDR3 is 14 residues long. Trimming pared 7 bases from V and 2 bases from J, leaving 15 bases between. Germline V gene data show CDR1 as MNHEY and CDR2 as SMNVEV (reference sequence). CDR3 region: CASKLGDGPYEQYF. As DNA, the CDR3 is TGTGCCAGCAAATTGGGAGATGGCCCCTACGAGCAGTACTTC.

The chain couples TRBV7-3 to TRBJ2-2; D is undetermined. Germline V gene lookup returns CDR1 SGHTA and CDR2 FQGTGA. The V gene lost 5 bases and the J gene lost 0 bases, with 10 bases spanning the gap. The CDR3 covers 15 residues. Here the CDR3 DNA reads TGTGCCAGCAGCGAAGGTGTAACGAACACCGGGGAGCTGTTTTTT. Residues: CASSEGVTNTGELFF. The entire variable domain, with the rest obtained from reference TRBV7-3 and TRBJ2-2, is as follows: GAGVSQTPSNKVTEKGKYVELRCDPISGHTALYWYRQSLGQGPEFLIYFQGTGAADDSGLPNDRFFAVRPEGSVSTLKIQRTERGDSAVYLCASSEGVTNTGELFFGEGSRLTVL.

The genes are TRBV20-1 and TRBJ1-5; D remains unclear. Germline V lookup: CDR1 DFQATT, CDR2 SNEGSKA (reference sequence). The CDR3 totals 13 residues. With 4 bases removed from V and 2 bases from J, the gap between germline ends came to 9 bases. CDR3 in DNA: TGCAGTGCTATCTCCTCAGGCAATCAGCCCCAGCATTTT. Translation gives CSAISSGNQPQHF.

V is TRBV2 and J is TRBJ2-2, with D uncertain. Trimming took 4 bases from V and 3 from J, leaving 15 bases between them. This CDR3 comprises 16 residues. Germline V CDR1 and CDR2: SNHLY, FYNNEI. CDR3 sequence reads: CASSGVAHRDTGELFF. The CDR3 DNA reads TGTGCCAGCAGTGGTGTGGCCCATCGTGACACCGGGGAGCTGTTTTTT.

This clonotype has more than one count but fewer than ten. J is TRBJ1-1 and V is TRBV7-8; no clear D. V lost 4 bases and J 5 bases, leaving 8 bases between the germline ends. Germline V gene lookup returns CDR1 SGHVS and CDR2 FQNEAQ. The CDR3 length is 12 residues. The CDR3 nucleotides are TGTGCCAGCAGCTCATATACGACTGAAGCTTTCTTT. Amino acids: CASSSYTTEAFF.

V is TRBV15 and J is TRBJ2-1; D not resolved. Germline V gene sequence: CDR1 LNHNV, CDR2 YYDKDF (reference sequence). V was pared by 1 base and J by 8 bases, with 9 bases between. There are 13 residues in the CDR3. The CDR3 region has the DNA TGTGCCACCAGCAGAGCGGGTGTGTATGAGCAGTTCTTC. The encoded protein is CATSRAGVYEQFF.

The chain uses TRBV4-2 and TRBJ2-2; 8 bases agree with TRBD2. The CDR3 has 17 residues. Trimming took 3 bases from V and 5 from J; bases not matched to a gene: 11. CDR1 and CDR2 from the germline V gene are LGHNA and YNFKEQ. For the CDR3, the DNA is TGTGCCAGCAGCCAGGTACAAGCGGGAGAGGATACCGGGGAGCTGTTTTTT. This encodes CASSQVQAGEDTGELFF.

This rearrangement joins TRBV13 to TRBJ2-7; 7 nucleotides line up with TRBD2. J was trimmed by 0 bases and V by 5 bases; bases with no gene match: 10. CDR1 and CDR2 (germline): PRHDT, FYEKMQ (reference sequence). CDR3 length equals 16 residues. CDR3 residues: CASSPSVSGDSYEQYF. CDR3 sequence (DNA): TGTGCCAGCAGCCCCTCGGTGAGCGGGGACTCCTACGAGCAGTACTTC. Variable domain in full (rest from reference TRBV13 and TRBJ2-7): AAGVIQSPRHLIKEKRETATLKCYPIPRHDTVYWYQQGPGQDPQFLISFYEKMQSDKGSIPDRFSAQQFSDYHSELNMSSLELGDSALYFCASSPSVSGDSYEQYFGPGTRLTVT.

V is TRBV30 and J is TRBJ2-7; either TRBD1 or TRBD2 may supply D (5 bases each). V dropped 3 bases and J dropped 6 bases, with 12 bases sitting between them. Germline V gives CDR1 GTSNPN, CDR2 SVGIG (reference sequence). This CDR3 contains 12 residues. This CDR3 reads CAWSKGTGEQYF. As DNA, the CDR3 is TGTGCCTGGAGCAAAGGGACGGGCGAGCAGTACTTC.

This sequence joins TRBV30 and TRBJ2-1, with D uncertain. The CDR3 is 15 residues long. The V gene lost 4 bases and the J gene lost 9 bases, with 22 bases spanning the gap. Per the germline V gene, CDR1 is GTSNPN and CDR2 is SVGIG (reference sequence). CDR3 sequence: CAWTPGSPSISEQFF. For the CDR3, the DNA is TGTGCCTGGACCCCCGGTAGCCCCAGTATCAGTGAGCAGTTCTTC.

The chain links TRBV29-1 to TRBJ2-7; 7 nucleotides align to TRBD1. This CDR3 comprises 16 residues. Germline CDR1 reads SQVTM; CDR2 reads ANQGSEA. V lost 7 bases, J lost 3 bases, and 18 bases stayed unmatched. Here the CDR3 DNA reads TGCAGCGCTCACACCGCCTCCGGGACAGCTCTCTACGAGCAGTACTTC. Its protein is CSAHTASGTALYEQYF.

CDR3 loop: CASSPGGVPQETQYF. In DNA form, the CDR3 reads TGTGCCAGCAGCCCTGGGGGGGTCCCACAAGAGACCCAGTACTTC. The chain couples TRBV7-2 to TRBJ2-5, with 7 positions matching TRBD2. This CDR3 spans 15 amino acids. Germline CDR1 is SGHTA and CDR2 is FQGNSA. V was clipped by 5 bases and J by 2 bases; unmatched bases: 8.

This clonotype was seen just once. This chain joins TRBV29-1 and TRBJ2-7; 9 nucleotides agree with TRBD1. The CDR3 totals 12 residues. J gave up 9 bases and V 6 bases, and 9 bases lay outside the gene matches. The germline V gene encodes CDR1 SQVTM and CDR2 ANQGSEA. CDR3 region: CSVTGTGLGQYF. CDR3 nucleotide sequence: TGCAGCGTCACCGGGACAGGGCTTGGGCAGTACTTC.

The genes are TRBV29-1 and TRBJ2-7; 7 bases agree with TRBD2. There are 11 residues in the CDR3. The V gene end was trimmed by 7 bases and the J gene end by 2 bases; junction bases not matched to a gene: 2. CDR1 is SQVTM and CDR2 is ANQGSEA in the germline V gene. The CDR3 loop reads CSGAGAYEQYF. The CDR3 region has the DNA TGCAGCGGGGCGGGAGCCTACGAGCAGTACTTC.